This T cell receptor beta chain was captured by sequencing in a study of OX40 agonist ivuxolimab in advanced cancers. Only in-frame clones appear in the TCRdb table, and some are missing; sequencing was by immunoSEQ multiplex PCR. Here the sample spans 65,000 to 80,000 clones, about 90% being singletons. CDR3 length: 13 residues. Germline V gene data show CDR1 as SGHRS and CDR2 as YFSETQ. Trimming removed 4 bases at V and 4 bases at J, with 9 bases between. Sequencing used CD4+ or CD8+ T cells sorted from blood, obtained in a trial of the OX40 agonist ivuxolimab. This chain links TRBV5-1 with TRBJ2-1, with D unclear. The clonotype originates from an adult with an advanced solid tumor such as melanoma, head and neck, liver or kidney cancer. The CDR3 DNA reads TGCGCCAGCAGCCCGCTGTATTACAATGAGCAGTTCTTC. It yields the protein CASSPLYYNEQFF.